Given below is one TCR beta chain in context. Germline V gene sequence: CDR1 MNHNS, CDR2 SASEGT. V lost 2 bases and J lost 3, with 11 bases in between. The CDR3 extends over 14 amino acids. The data stem from a study of blood T cell repertoires in COVID-19. Study-wide background: PBMCs, B-cell-depleted T cells, or T cells provided the cDNA or gDNA that made up the material.

This table comes from immunoSEQ multiplex PCR, and its TCRdb copy is limited to in-frame clones, with some not included. This sample yields around 250,000 clones, of which under 95% are seen a single time; about 3% belongs to the top ten. The chain carries TRBV6-1 and TRBJ2-7; no reliable D call. The TCR sequence derives from a man between 35 and 55 years old who had been exposed to COVID-19. Sequenced material: PBMCs or T cells enriched from blood (not recorded which). CDR3 DNA sequence: TGTGCCAGCAGTGAACTGGAACACTACTACGAGCAGTACTTC. Its translation is CASSELEHYYEQYF.